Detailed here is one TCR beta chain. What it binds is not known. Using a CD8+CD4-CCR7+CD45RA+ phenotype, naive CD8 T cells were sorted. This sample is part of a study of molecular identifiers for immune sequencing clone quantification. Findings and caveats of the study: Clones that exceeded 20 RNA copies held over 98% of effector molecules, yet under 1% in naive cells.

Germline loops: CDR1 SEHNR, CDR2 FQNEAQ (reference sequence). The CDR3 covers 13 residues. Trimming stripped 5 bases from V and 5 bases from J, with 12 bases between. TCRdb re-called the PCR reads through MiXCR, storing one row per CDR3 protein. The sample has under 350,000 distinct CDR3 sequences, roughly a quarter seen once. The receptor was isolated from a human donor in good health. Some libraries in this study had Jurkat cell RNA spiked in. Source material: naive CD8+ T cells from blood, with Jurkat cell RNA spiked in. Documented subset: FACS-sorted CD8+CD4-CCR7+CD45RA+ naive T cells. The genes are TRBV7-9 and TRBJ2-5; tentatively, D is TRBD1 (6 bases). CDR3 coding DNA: TGTGCCAGCAGCGGGGGCCGGCGGGAGACCCAGTACTTC. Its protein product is CASSGGRRETQYF.